The 29 T cell receptor beta chains below come from one sample, sequenced in a study of a mutant IDH1 vaccine in newly diagnosed glioma. Antigens for these TCRs are unknown. The time point here: week 11, during vaccination. Each vaccine dose was 300 ug of mutant IDH1 20-mer peptide, with topical imiquimod. Generated by immunoSEQ multiplex PCR, the TCRdb table keeps only in-frame clones and is missing some. Of about 32,000 clones listed, under 80% were seen once; the top ten hold almost 25%. Sample: PBMCs, taken from a glioma patient whose treatment included an IDH1 peptide vaccine. These receptors were taken from a man younger than 40 with glioma.

CDR3 bases: TGTGCCAGCAGAGTTGGGACTGCCTTGGCCCATGAAGCTTTCTTT. Encoded protein: CASRVGTALAHEAFF. The chain is built from TRBV2 and TRBJ1-1; D possibly corresponds to TRBD1 (5 bases). The CDR3 runs to 15 residues. Germline CDR1 reads SNHLY; CDR2 reads FYNNEI. The ends were cut back, 6 bases at V and 7 bases at J, with 21 bases in the middle.

This clone has a single count. The rearrangement uses TRBV6-1 and TRBJ2-7; weak D call: TRBD2 (7 bases). The CDR3 has 14 amino acids. The ends were cut back, 2 bases at V and 3 bases at J, with 11 bases in the middle. CDR1 MNHNS and CDR2 SASEGT come from the germline V gene. In nucleotides, the CDR3 is TGTGCCAGCAGTGAACGGGGGGCAGTCTACGAGCAGTACTTC. Its translation is CASSERGAVYEQYF.

V usage is TRBV5-1 and J usage is TRBJ2-1; the match to TRBD1 covers 7 bases. The CDR3 loop spans 13 amino acids. Germline V CDR1 and CDR2: SGHRS, YFSETQ. V lost 1 base, J lost 5 bases, and 0 bases stayed unmatched. DNA of the CDR3: TGCGCCAGCAGCTTGACAGGGGACAATGAGCAGTTCTTC. As protein: CASSLTGDNEQFF.

In its sample, this clone was seen a few times. Written as DNA, the CDR3 is TGTGCCTCCGCCCAGCGGGTCTCCTACGAGCAGTACTTC. Amino acids: CASAQRVSYEQYF. This chain connects TRBV7-2 to TRBJ2-7, with a tentative D call TRBD2 (6 bases). Germline loops: CDR1 SGHTA, CDR2 FQGNSA. The CDR3 contains 13 residues. V was shortened by 11 bases and J by 0 bases, with 14 bases between the two germline ends.

V usage is TRBV5-1 and J usage is TRBJ2-7, with 12 bases aligning to TRBD2. Germline-derived CDR1 and CDR2 are SGHRS and YFSETQ. Trimming took 4 bases from V and 0 from J; bases not matched to a gene: 5. The CDR3 consists of 16 residues. As DNA, the CDR3 is TGCGCCAGCAGCGTAACTAGCGGGGGGCTCTCCTACGAGCAGTACTTC. Its protein product is CASSVTSGGLSYEQYF.

The chain recombines TRBV6-5 with TRBJ1-1; D possibly corresponds to TRBD1 (5 bases). V lost 6 bases and J 4 bases, leaving 18 bases between the germline ends. The germline V gene encodes CDR1 MNHEY and CDR2 SVGAGI. This CDR3 contains 15 residues. The CDR3 is CASSLSGGRGTEAFF. DNA of the CDR3: TGTGCCAGCAGCCTCTCGGGTGGTAGGGGCACTGAAGCTTTCTTT.

V and J are TRBV5-4 and TRBJ1-2; tentative D call: TRBD1 (5 bases). V shed 4 bases and J shed 8 bases, with 18 bases lying between them. Looked up from germline, CDR1 is SGHNT and CDR2 is YYREEE (reference sequence). The length of the CDR3 is 14 residues. DNA of the CDR3: TGTGCCAGCAGCGCCCGGACATCTCCTAACGGCTACACCTTC. This sequence encodes CASSARTSPNGYTF.

The CDR3 region has the DNA TGTGCCAGCACCTCAAGCCCTAACACCGGGGAGCTGTTTTTT. This translates into CASTSSPNTGELFF. The J gene is TRBJ2-2, the V gene TRBV6-5; the D is unclear. The CDR3 sequence is 14 residues long. V lost 7 bases, J lost 2 bases, and 11 bases lay in between. Germline CDR1 is MNHEY and CDR2 is SVGAGI.

The chain couples TRBV14 to TRBJ1-5; D gene ambiguous. The CDR3 sequence is 13 residues long. The germline V gene encodes CDR1 SGHDN and CDR2 FVKESK. V lost 3 bases and J lost 7, with 10 bases in between. CDR3 sequence (DNA): TGTGCCAGCAGCCAGACCCGGGAGCAGCCCCAGCATTTT. Amino acids: CASSQTREQPQHF.

V gene TRBV6-1 combines with J gene TRBJ2-1, with D perhaps TRBD2 (9 bases). Per germline, CDR1 MNHNS and CDR2 SASEGT. V lost 2 bases and J lost 9, with 17 bases in between. The CDR3 is 15 residues long. The CDR3 region is CASSEQGAGGVEQFF. The CDR3 nucleotides are TGTGCCAGCAGTGAACAGGGGGCGGGAGGGGTTGAGCAGTTCTTC.

In its sample, this clone was seen once. J is TRBJ1-2 and V is TRBV19; the D is unclear. The CDR3 is 14 residues long. Germline-derived CDR1 and CDR2 are LNHDA and SQIVND (reference sequence). Trimming pared 3 bases from V and 4 bases from J, leaving 12 bases between. The CDR3 bases are TGTGCCAGTAGTATTATCCCGAGACCCTATGGCTACACCTTC. The encoded protein is CASSIIPRPYGYTF.

This chain uses TRBV30 with TRBJ2-7; D remains ambiguous. V lost 3 bases to trimming and J lost 5 bases, with 17 bases between them. This CDR3 comprises 14 residues. The germline V gene encodes CDR1 GTSNPN and CDR2 SVGIG (reference sequence). The chain's CDR3 is CAWRPKGKVDEQYF. CDR3 in DNA: TGTGCCTGGAGGCCCAAAGGGAAGGTCGACGAGCAGTACTTC. The full variable domain, completed using reference TRBV30 and TRBJ2-7, is SQTIHQWPATLVQPVGSPLSLECTVEGTSNPNLYWYRQAAGRGLQLLFYSVGIGQISSEVPQNLSASRPQDRQFILSSKKLLLSDSGFYLCAWRPKGKVDEQYFGPGTRLTVT.

The chain is built from TRBV4-3 and TRBJ1-2; no reliable D call. The germline V gene encodes CDR1 LGHNA and CDR2 YSLEER. The germline V and J ends were trimmed by 0 bases and 4 bases, with 12 bases remaining between them. The CDR3 extends over 15 amino acids. As DNA, the CDR3 is TGCGCCAGCAGCCAAGATTCTGCTGGCGGCTATGGCTACACCTTC. Residues: CASSQDSAGGYGYTF.

The chain recombines TRBV5-1 with TRBJ2-3; TRBD2 aligns across 8 bases. Trimming cost V 4 bases and J 6 bases; bases outside gene matches: 7. Germline CDR1 and CDR2: SGHRS and YFSETQ. The CDR3 is made up of 14 amino acids. CDR3 DNA: TGCGCCAGCAGCCTCGAGCGGGAGAGGGATACGCAGTATTTT. Amino acid sequence: CASSLERERDTQYF.

This chain connects TRBV6-4 to TRBJ2-1; 11 positions agree with TRBD2. The germline V gene has CDR1 MRHNA and CDR2 SNTAGT. The CDR3 sequence is 14 residues long. V dropped 3 bases and J dropped 9; count of bases not matched to a gene: 4. The CDR3 coding sequence is TGTGCCAGCAGTGATAGCGGGGGGGCCCCTGAGCAGTTCTTC. Translated: CASSDSGGAPEQFF.

The genes are TRBV28 and TRBJ2-7; 9 bases are a match to TRBD1. The CDR3 runs to 14 residues. Germline V gene lookup returns CDR1 MDHEN and CDR2 SYDVKM. V gave up 7 bases and J gave up 11 bases; unmatched junction bases: 15. CDR3 loop: CASTRTGAMGGKYF. The CDR3 coding sequence is TGTGCCAGCACCAGGACAGGGGCTATGGGGGGAAAGTACTTC.

This chain's CDR3 is CASSTGGNTEAFF. The CDR3, as DNA: TGTGCCAGTAGTACAGGGGGCAACACTGAAGCTTTCTTT. J is TRBJ1-1 and V is TRBV19, with 8 bases identical to TRBD1. The length of the CDR3 is 13 residues. The V and J ends lost 4 bases and 2 bases, in that order; junction bases with no gene match: 0. CDR1 is LNHDA and CDR2 is SQIVND in the germline V gene (reference sequence).

The chain has TRBV19 and TRBJ1-2, with 7 bases that match TRBD1. This CDR3 comprises 13 residues. Losses at the gene ends were 3 bases for V and 8 bases for J; bases not matched to a gene: 6. CDR1 and CDR2 (germline): LNHDA, SQIVND (reference sequence). CDR3 region: CASSMIRGDGYTF. The CDR3, as DNA: TGTGCCAGTAGTATGATCAGGGGGGACGGCTACACCTTC.

This clone has just a few counts. The chain recombines TRBV19 with TRBJ1-4; D unresolved. The germline gives CDR1 LNHDA, CDR2 SQIVND (reference sequence). The V and J ends lost 5 bases and 0 bases respectively, with 10 bases between them. The CDR3 extends over 15 amino acids. CDR3 region: CASSSGVATNEKLFF. CDR3 bases: TGTGCCAGTAGTTCGGGTGTCGCAACTAATGAAAAACTGTTTTTT.

The chain combines TRBV29-1 with TRBJ1-1, with D perhaps TRBD1 (6 bases). The germline V gene encodes CDR1 SQVTM and CDR2 ANQGSEA. The CDR3 runs 14 residues. The V and J ends lost 1 base and 6 bases respectively, with 15 bases between them. CDR3 amino acids: CSVEGRTERSEAFF. The CDR3 DNA reads as TGCAGCGTTGAAGGCCGGACAGAGCGTTCTGAAGCTTTCTTT.

The chain joins TRBV7-8 to TRBJ1-1; TRBD1 agrees at 7 bases. The CDR3 contains 15 residues. Per the germline V gene, CDR1 is SGHVS and CDR2 is FQNEAQ. After removal of 5 bases from V and 4 bases from J, the junction contained 10 bases not matched to a gene. The CDR3: CASSGPTGVGTEAFF. The CDR3 DNA reads TGTGCCAGCAGCGGACCTACAGGGGTGGGCACTGAAGCTTTCTTT.

The gene calls are TRBV4-1 and TRBJ2-5; 8 positions agree with TRBD1. Trimming cost V 1 base and J 5 bases; bases outside gene matches: 9. The germline V gene encodes CDR1 MGHRA and CDR2 YSYEKL. This CDR3 is 16 amino acids long. DNA for the CDR3: TGCGCCAGCAGCCAAGTTTTCCAGGGGGCGCGTGAGACCCAGTACTTC. Translating it yields CASSQVFQGARETQYF.

The chain is built from TRBV5-1 and TRBJ2-5; TRBD2 matches 7 bases. Germline CDR1 is SGHRS and CDR2 is YFSETQ. The junction had 6 bases not matched to a gene; V was cut back by 5 bases and J by 5 bases. This CDR3 has 13 amino acids. DNA for the CDR3: TGCGCCAGCAGTGGGGGGGTTTTGGAGACCCAGTACTTC. Translated: CASSGGVLETQYF.

J is TRBJ2-7 and V is TRBV18, with D hard to call. The CDR3 consists of 13 residues. Germline assignment: CDR1 KGHSH and CDR2 LQKENI. The germline V and J ends were trimmed by 2 bases and 7 bases, with 12 bases remaining between them. CDR3 bases: TGTGCCAGCTCACCATCCGGTTCCGGAGAGCAGTACTTC. Translation: CASSPSGSGEQYF.

This clone came up a few times. This sequence joins TRBV5-1 and TRBJ1-1, with D tentatively TRBD1 (6 bases). Germline lookup yields CDR1 SGHRS and CDR2 YFSETQ. The CDR3 extends over 14 amino acids. Trimming shortened V by 3 bases and J by 2 bases, and 11 bases separated the two germline ends. The CDR3 bases are TGCGCCAGCAGCTGGGACACTCTAAACACTGAAGCTTTCTTT. This codes for CASSWDTLNTEAFF.

The gene calls are TRBV7-9 and TRBJ2-7; D gene uncertain. Trimming took off 5 bases at V and 3 bases at J, with 8 bases between the two ends. The CDR3 is 12 residues long. Germline CDR1 is SEHNR and CDR2 is FQNEAQ (reference sequence). As DNA, the CDR3 is TGTGCCAGCAGCCCAGTCCTCTACGAGCAGTACTTC. This encodes CASSPVLYEQYF.

The rearrangement joins TRBV6-1 to TRBJ1-1; no clear D. Trimming took 7 bases from V and 0 from J, leaving 3 bases between them. Germline V gene data show CDR1 as MNHNS and CDR2 as SASEGT. The CDR3 length is 11 residues. The CDR3 nucleotides read TGTGCCAGCATATTGAACACTGAAGCTTTCTTT. This sequence encodes CASILNTEAFF.

The CDR3 loop is CASSLLQDSYEQYF. The CDR3 region has the DNA TGCGCCAGCAGCTTGCTTCAGGATAGCTACGAGCAGTACTTC. V usage is TRBV5-1 and J usage is TRBJ2-7; D unclear. This CDR3 is 14 amino acids long. Per the germline V gene, CDR1 is SGHRS and CDR2 is YFSETQ. Trimming stripped 1 base from V and 3 bases from J, with 11 bases between.

This chain uses TRBV19 with TRBJ1-4; D uncertain. From germline, CDR1 is LNHDA and CDR2 SQIVND (reference sequence). Trimming stripped 8 bases from V and 4 bases from J, with 11 bases between. CDR3 length: 13 amino acids. The CDR3 sequence: CASQQNINEKLFF. The CDR3 DNA reads as TGTGCCAGTCAGCAGAATATTAATGAAAAACTGTTTTTT.